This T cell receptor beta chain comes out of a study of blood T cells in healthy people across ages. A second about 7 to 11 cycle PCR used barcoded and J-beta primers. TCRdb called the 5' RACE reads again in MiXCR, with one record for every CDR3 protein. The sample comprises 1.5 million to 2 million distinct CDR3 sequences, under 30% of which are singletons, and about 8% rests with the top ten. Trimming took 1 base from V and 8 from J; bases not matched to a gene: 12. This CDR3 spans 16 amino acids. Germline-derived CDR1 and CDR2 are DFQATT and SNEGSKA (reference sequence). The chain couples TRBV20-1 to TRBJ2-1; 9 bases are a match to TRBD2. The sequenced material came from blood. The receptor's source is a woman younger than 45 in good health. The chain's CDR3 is CSARAGRAGGGHEQFF. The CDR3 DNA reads TGCAGTGCTAGAGCCGGACGAGCGGGGGGCGGCCATGAGCAGTTCTTC.